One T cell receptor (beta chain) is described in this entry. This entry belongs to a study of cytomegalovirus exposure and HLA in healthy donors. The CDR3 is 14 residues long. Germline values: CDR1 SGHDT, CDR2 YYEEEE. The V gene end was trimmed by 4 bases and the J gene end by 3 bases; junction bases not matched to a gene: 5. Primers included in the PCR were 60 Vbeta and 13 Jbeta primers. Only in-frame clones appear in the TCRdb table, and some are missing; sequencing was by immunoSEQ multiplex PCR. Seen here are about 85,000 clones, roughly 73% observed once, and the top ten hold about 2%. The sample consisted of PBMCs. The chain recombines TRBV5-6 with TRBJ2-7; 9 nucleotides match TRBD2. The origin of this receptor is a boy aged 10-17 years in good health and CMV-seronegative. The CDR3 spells CASSLISGSYEQYF. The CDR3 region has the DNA TGTGCCAGCAGCCTGATTAGCGGGAGCTACGAGCAGTACTTC.